This TCR beta chain came from a study of T-cell reconstitution after alpha-beta-depleted transplantation in children. Overall study findings and caveats: At around two months after transplant, the alpha-beta T cells were reportedly derived from several hundred expanded clones that came from non-depleted graft cells. At day 60, the high TCRbeta diversity found in some patients originated from recipient T cells and thymic progenitors that had survived. T-cell counts and diversity were attributed mostly to newly produced T cells one year after transplant.

Germline V gene sequence: CDR1 SGDLS, CDR2 YYNGEE. Trimming cost V 4 bases and J 5 bases, with 8 bases left between them. This CDR3 has 12 residues. Turning to this clonotype: Its matching antigen is unknown.

Unique molecular identifiers were incorporated when the TCRbeta library was constructed. TCRdb itself ran the PCR reads through MiXCR, one entry per CDR3 protein. The sample lists fewer than 550,000 distinct CDR3 sequences; over 10% were seen once. V gene TRBV9 combines with J gene TRBJ2-3; D call uncertain. The sequenced sample was PBMCs, mostly from graft donor cells, obtained 180 days after TCRalphabeta/CD19-depleted stem cell transplant. The source is a female patient between 2 and 15 years old who had a stem cell transplant for aplastic anemia, so the T cells may come from the graft donor. The CDR3 reads CASSPQRDTQYF. The CDR3 DNA follows: TGTGCCAGCAGCCCCCAAAGAGATACGCAGTATTTT. Full variable domain (rest looked up from reference TRBV9 and TRBJ2-3): DSGVTQTPKHLITATGQRVTLRCSPRSGDLSVYWYQQSLDQGLQFLIQYYNGEERAKGNILERFSAQQFPDLHSELNLSSLELGDSALYFCASSPQRDTQYFGPGTRLTVL.